The 4 T cell receptor beta chains listed next were all sequenced from one sample in a study of blood T cell repertoires in COVID-19. Sequencing used immunoSEQ multiplex PCR; TCRdb keeps in-frame clones, though not all of them. The sample contains about 250,000 clones, 65% to 80% of which appear only once. Sequenced sample: peripheral blood. These receptors were collected from a woman aged 40 to 50 with active or convalescent COVID-19.

The V call is TRBV7-8, the J call TRBJ1-3; 7 bases align to TRBD1. The CDR3 sequence is 19 residues long. CDR1 and CDR2 from the germline V gene are SGHVS and FQNEAQ. V dropped 5 bases and J dropped 3; count of bases not matched to a gene: 19. CDR3 sequence (DNA): TGTGCCAGCAGCGCCAGGACAGGAGGCCTAGGGCTTTTTGGAAACACCATATATTTT. Protein sequence: CASSARTGGLGLFGNTIYF.

This clone was counted a few times. This chain joins TRBV6-6 and TRBJ1-2, with a weak D call TRBD1 (5 bases). The CDR3 has 11 residues. Germline CDR1 MNHNY, CDR2 SVGAGI (reference sequence). V lost 8 bases and J 8 bases, leaving 12 bases between the germline ends. This CDR3 reads CASGGEAGYTF. The CDR3 DNA follows: TGTGCCAGCGGAGGGGAGGCCGGCTACACCTTC.

The table lists this clone with a few counts. The J gene is TRBJ1-1, the V gene TRBV29-1; D is possibly TRBD1 (6 bases). The CDR3 has 12 amino acids. Trimming pared 5 bases from V and 4 bases from J, leaving 11 bases between. Germline V gene data show CDR1 as SQVTM and CDR2 as ANQGSEA. The CDR3 loop reads CSVTWTATEAFF. CDR3 DNA sequence: TGCAGCGTTACTTGGACAGCCACTGAAGCTTTCTTT.

V is TRBV5-1 and J is TRBJ2-7; D is possibly TRBD2 (5 bases). V was trimmed by 3 bases and J by 0 bases, leaving 7 bases between them. The CDR3 runs 13 residues. The V gene's germline CDR1 is SGHRS and CDR2 YFSETQ. The CDR3: CASSSGVSYEQYF. CDR3 DNA sequence: TGCGCCAGCAGCTCCGGGGTCTCCTACGAGCAGTACTTC.